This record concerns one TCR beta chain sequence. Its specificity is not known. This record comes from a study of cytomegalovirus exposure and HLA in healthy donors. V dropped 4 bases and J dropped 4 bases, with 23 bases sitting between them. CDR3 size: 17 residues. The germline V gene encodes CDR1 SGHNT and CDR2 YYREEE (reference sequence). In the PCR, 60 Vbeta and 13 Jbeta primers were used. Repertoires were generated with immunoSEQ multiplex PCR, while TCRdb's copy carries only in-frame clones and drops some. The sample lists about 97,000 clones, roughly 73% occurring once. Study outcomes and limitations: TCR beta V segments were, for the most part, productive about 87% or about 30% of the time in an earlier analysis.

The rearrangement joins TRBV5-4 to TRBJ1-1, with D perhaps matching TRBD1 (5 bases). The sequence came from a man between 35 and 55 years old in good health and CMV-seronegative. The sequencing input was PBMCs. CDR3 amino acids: CASSSLGGSVSGTEAFF. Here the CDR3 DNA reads TGTGCCAGCAGCAGCCTGGGGGGTTCCGTTTCAGGCACTGAAGCTTTCTTT.